Following are 21 T cell receptor beta chains from one sample sequenced in a study of blood T cell repertoires in COVID-19. Libraries were prepared by immunoSEQ multiplex PCR; TCRdb keeps only in-frame clonotypes and omits some of them. Of some 80,000 clones detected, about nine tenths appear once; the ten largest clones hold just over 2.5%. Specimen: peripheral blood. The receptors derive from a human donor in a cohort sampled during active COVID-19.

The gene calls are TRBV19 and TRBJ1-1; D possibly corresponds to TRBD1 (5 bases). V lost 1 base and J lost 4, with 25 bases in between. The germline V gene encodes CDR1 LNHDA and CDR2 SQIVND (reference sequence). The CDR3 consists of 19 residues. CDR3 in amino acids: CASSIGGAGVFSSGTEAFF. The CDR3 coding sequence is TGTGCCAGTAGTATAGGCGGGGCGGGAGTCTTCTCTTCGGGCACTGAAGCTTTCTTT.

This chain uses TRBV30 with TRBJ1-4, with D possibly matching TRBD1 (6 bases). Trimming removed 4 bases from V and 9 bases from J, with 12 bases in between. Germline V lookup: CDR1 GTSNPN, CDR2 SVGIG (reference sequence). The CDR3 contains 12 residues. The CDR3 nucleotides are TGTGCCTGGACAGGGGCGGATAAAAAACTGTTTTTT. It translates to CAWTGADKKLFF.

This rearrangement joins TRBV5-1 to TRBJ1-6; D possibly corresponds to TRBD1 (5 bases). Germline-derived CDR1 and CDR2 are SGHRS and YFSETQ. CDR3 length: 15 amino acids. V was clipped by 0 bases and J by 10 bases, with 14 bases between them. The CDR3 nucleotides are TGCGCCAGCAGCTTGGAGCACAGGCAAGAATCACCCCTCCACTTT. Encoded protein: CASSLEHRQESPLHF.

The genes are TRBV3-1 (or the pseudogene TRBV3-2) and TRBJ2-7; no definite D call. The CDR3 sequence is 12 residues long. Trimming left V 4 bases short and J 3 bases short, with 7 bases between. Germline assignment: CDR1 LGHDT and CDR2 YNNKEL (reference sequence). CDR3 DNA: TGTGCCAGCAGCCCTAGTTTCTACGAGCAGTACTTC. Translated, it gives CASSPSFYEQYF.

The rearrangement joins TRBV6-5 to TRBJ2-3, with D tentatively TRBD1 (5 bases). Trimming took 7 bases from V and 2 from J, leaving 16 bases between them. Germline CDR1 MNHEY, CDR2 SVGAGI. This CDR3 region has 15 residues. The CDR3 sequence: CASKKGESYTDTQYF. DNA of the CDR3: TGTGCCAGCAAAAAAGGGGAATCATACACAGATACGCAGTATTTT.

The chain recombines TRBV20-1 with TRBJ2-1; TRBD2 aligns across 11 bases. The J segment lost 0 bases and the V segment lost 3 bases, leaving 1 base of the junction unmatched. Germline values: CDR1 DFQATT, CDR2 SNEGSKA (reference sequence). This CDR3 comprises 15 residues. In nucleotides, the CDR3 is TGCAGTGCTAGTAGCGGGAGGGGCTCCTACAATGAGCAGTTCTTC. Protein: CSASSGRGSYNEQFF.

The rearrangement joins TRBV28 to TRBJ1-2; D may be TRBD1 (5 bases). The CDR3 is made up of 13 amino acids. Germline V gives CDR1 MDHEN, CDR2 SYDVKM. V was trimmed by 5 bases and J by 8 bases, leaving 15 bases between them. The CDR3 here is CASSTTSGGGYTF. The DNA of the CDR3 is TGTGCCAGCAGTACGACCTCCGGGGGAGGCTACACCTTC.

The genes are TRBV15 and TRBJ2-7; weak D call: TRBD2 (6 bases). Deletions cut 1 base from V and 5 bases from J, with 15 bases between. The length of the CDR3 is 15 residues. Germline values: CDR1 LNHNV, CDR2 YYDKDF (reference sequence). CDR3 sequence: CATSRAIGSAHEQYF. The CDR3 DNA reads as TGTGCCACCAGCAGAGCAATCGGGAGTGCCCACGAGCAGTACTTC.

The V gene is TRBV6-5, the J gene TRBJ2-7, with TRBD1 identical over 8 bases. Germline V gives CDR1 MNHEY, CDR2 SVGAGI. The CDR3 contains 14 residues. J was trimmed by 4 bases and V by 6 bases; bases with no gene match: 8. The CDR3 coding sequence is TGTGCCAGCAGACAGGGGGTTCAAGTTTACGAGCAGTACTTC. Protein: CASRQGVQVYEQYF.

The chain couples TRBV27 to TRBJ1-3; D perhaps matches TRBD1 (6 bases). V lost 5 bases, J lost 0 bases, and 11 bases lay in between. CDR3 length: 15 residues. CDR1 is MNHEY, CDR2 SMNVEV, per germline (reference sequence). This chain's CDR3 is CASSITQGSGNTIYF. The CDR3 DNA reads TGTGCCAGCAGTATCACACAGGGCTCTGGAAACACCATATATTTT.

The chain recombines TRBV25-1 with TRBJ2-7; TRBD2 matches at 7 bases. Trimming removed 6 bases from V and 6 bases from J; junction bases left unmatched: 8. This CDR3 is built from 13 residues. Germline V gives CDR1 MGHDK, CDR2 SYGVNS. This chain's CDR3 is CASSPGTMGEQYF. The CDR3 DNA follows: TGTGCCAGCAGCCCCGGGACTATGGGCGAGCAGTACTTC.

This CDR3 is CASRLNSNQPQHF. CDR3 coding DNA: TGCGCCAGCAGACTAAATAGCAATCAGCCCCAGCATTTT. This rearrangement joins TRBV5-1 to TRBJ1-5, with D unresolved. The CDR3 contains 13 residues. V lost 5 bases to trimming and J lost 0 bases, with 6 bases between them. Germline V gives CDR1 SGHRS, CDR2 YFSETQ. Using reference TRBV5-1 and TRBJ1-5 for the parts outside the CDR3, the full variable domain is KAGVTQTPRYLIKTRGQQVTLSCSPISGHRSVSWYQQTPGQGLQFLFEYFSETQRNKGNFPGRFSGRQFSNSRSEMNVSTLELGDSALYLCASRLNSNQPQHFGDGTRLSIL.

This chain connects TRBV5-1 to TRBJ2-1; TRBD1 agrees at 7 bases. V lost 4 bases, J lost 7 bases, and 14 bases stayed unmatched. Germline V lookup: CDR1 SGHRS, CDR2 YFSETQ. This CDR3 comprises 16 residues. As DNA, the CDR3 is TGCGCCAGCAGCCCCAAAGACAGGGTGGGAAGGAATGAGCAGTTCTTC. Encoded protein: CASSPKDRVGRNEQFF.

This clone is a singleton in its sample. This sequence joins TRBV19 and TRBJ1-4; possible D gene TRBD1, 6 bases. V lost 6 bases to trimming and J lost 0 bases, with 11 bases between them. The germline V gene has CDR1 LNHDA and CDR2 SQIVND (reference sequence). The CDR3 sequence is 15 residues long. CDR3 in DNA: TGTGCCAGTAGGAGGGAGGGGGCAACTAATGAAAAACTGTTTTTT. It yields the protein CASRREGATNEKLFF.

This chain links TRBV25-1 with TRBJ2-3; no firm D call. This CDR3 is built from 16 residues. V lost 2 bases and J 1 base, leaving 13 bases between the germline ends. The germline gives CDR1 MGHDK, CDR2 SYGVNS. The CDR3 loop is CASSELTSQGTDTQYF. DNA for the CDR3: TGTGCCAGCAGTGAACTGACAAGTCAGGGCACAGATACGCAGTATTTT.

This clone was picked up a small number of times. V is TRBV7-9 and J is TRBJ1-1, with 10 bases aligning to TRBD1. The CDR3 sequence is 13 residues long. Trimming cost V 6 bases and J 7 bases; bases outside gene matches: 5. The germline gives CDR1 SEHNR, CDR2 FQNEAQ (reference sequence). The CDR3 sequence is CASRSGTGVEAFF. CDR3 bases: TGTGCCAGCAGGTCTGGGACAGGGGTTGAAGCTTTCTTT.

The chain carries TRBV4-1 and TRBJ2-7, with 8 positions matching TRBD1. The CDR3 loop spans 14 amino acids. J lost 2 bases, V lost 4 bases, and 4 bases had no gene match. Germline CDR1 reads MGHRA; CDR2 reads YSYEKL. The CDR3 here is CASSRDRSAYEQYF. CDR3 DNA: TGCGCCAGCAGCCGGGACAGGTCTGCCTACGAGCAGTACTTC.

This clone was detected only a few times. This same CDR3 is encoded by further DNA sequences in the sample. The chain couples TRBV5-6 to TRBJ1-5; D is undetermined. CDR1 and CDR2 from the germline V gene are SGHDT and YYEEEE. The CDR3 totals 14 residues. The V and J ends lost 0 bases and 0 bases respectively, with 4 bases between them. In DNA, the CDR3 is TGTGCCAGCAGCTTGGGGCTTAGCAATCAGCCCCAGCATTTT. Protein product: CASSLGLSNQPQHF.

This chain links TRBV29-1 with TRBJ1-4, with D uncertain. CDR3 length equals 14 residues. The germline V gene encodes CDR1 SQVTM and CDR2 ANQGSEA. Trimming removed 7 bases from V and 5 bases from J, with 17 bases in between. CDR3 sequence: CSGTAGAVNEKLFF. CDR3 DNA sequence: TGCAGCGGAACCGCAGGTGCTGTAAATGAAAAACTGTTTTTT. Together with reference TRBV29-1 and TRBJ1-4, the CDR3 gives the full variable domain: SAVISQKPSRDICQRGTSLTIQCQVDSQVTMMFWYRQQPGQSLTLIATANQGSEATYESGFVIDKFPISRPNLTFSTLTVSNMSPEDSSIYLCSGTAGAVNEKLFFGSGTQLSVL.

CDR3 sequence reads: CASSLAGGFQETQYF. CDR3 nucleotide sequence: TGTGCCAGCAGTTTAGCGGGGGGATTCCAAGAGACCCAGTACTTC. The V call is TRBV6-2 or TRBV6-3, the J call TRBJ2-5, with 10 bases matching TRBD2. CDR1 and CDR2 from the germline V gene are MNHEY and SVGEGT. V shed 4 bases and J 1 base; nucleotides not matched to a gene: 3. This CDR3 comprises 15 residues.

The gene calls are TRBV2 and TRBJ2-5; possibly TRBD2 for D (5 bases). Germline CDR1 reads SNHLY; CDR2 reads FYNNEI. This CDR3 has 14 amino acids. Trimming stripped 4 bases from V and 1 base from J, with 10 bases between. CDR3 DNA: TGTGCCAGCAGTGGGCGACGGGGCCAAGAGACCCAGTACTTC. Its protein is CASSGRRGQETQYF.